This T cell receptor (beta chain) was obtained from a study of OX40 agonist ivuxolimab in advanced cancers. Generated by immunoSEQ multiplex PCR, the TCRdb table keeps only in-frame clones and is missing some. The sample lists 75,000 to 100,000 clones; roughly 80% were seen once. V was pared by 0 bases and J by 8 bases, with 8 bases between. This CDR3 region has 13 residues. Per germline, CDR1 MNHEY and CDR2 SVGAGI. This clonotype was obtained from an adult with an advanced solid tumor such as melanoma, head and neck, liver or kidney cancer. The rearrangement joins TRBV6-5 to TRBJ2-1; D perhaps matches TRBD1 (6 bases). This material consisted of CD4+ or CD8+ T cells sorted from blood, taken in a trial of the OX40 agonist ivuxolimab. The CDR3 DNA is TGTGCCAGCAGTTACTCACAGGGCTATGAGCAGTTCTTC. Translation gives CASSYSQGYEQFF.